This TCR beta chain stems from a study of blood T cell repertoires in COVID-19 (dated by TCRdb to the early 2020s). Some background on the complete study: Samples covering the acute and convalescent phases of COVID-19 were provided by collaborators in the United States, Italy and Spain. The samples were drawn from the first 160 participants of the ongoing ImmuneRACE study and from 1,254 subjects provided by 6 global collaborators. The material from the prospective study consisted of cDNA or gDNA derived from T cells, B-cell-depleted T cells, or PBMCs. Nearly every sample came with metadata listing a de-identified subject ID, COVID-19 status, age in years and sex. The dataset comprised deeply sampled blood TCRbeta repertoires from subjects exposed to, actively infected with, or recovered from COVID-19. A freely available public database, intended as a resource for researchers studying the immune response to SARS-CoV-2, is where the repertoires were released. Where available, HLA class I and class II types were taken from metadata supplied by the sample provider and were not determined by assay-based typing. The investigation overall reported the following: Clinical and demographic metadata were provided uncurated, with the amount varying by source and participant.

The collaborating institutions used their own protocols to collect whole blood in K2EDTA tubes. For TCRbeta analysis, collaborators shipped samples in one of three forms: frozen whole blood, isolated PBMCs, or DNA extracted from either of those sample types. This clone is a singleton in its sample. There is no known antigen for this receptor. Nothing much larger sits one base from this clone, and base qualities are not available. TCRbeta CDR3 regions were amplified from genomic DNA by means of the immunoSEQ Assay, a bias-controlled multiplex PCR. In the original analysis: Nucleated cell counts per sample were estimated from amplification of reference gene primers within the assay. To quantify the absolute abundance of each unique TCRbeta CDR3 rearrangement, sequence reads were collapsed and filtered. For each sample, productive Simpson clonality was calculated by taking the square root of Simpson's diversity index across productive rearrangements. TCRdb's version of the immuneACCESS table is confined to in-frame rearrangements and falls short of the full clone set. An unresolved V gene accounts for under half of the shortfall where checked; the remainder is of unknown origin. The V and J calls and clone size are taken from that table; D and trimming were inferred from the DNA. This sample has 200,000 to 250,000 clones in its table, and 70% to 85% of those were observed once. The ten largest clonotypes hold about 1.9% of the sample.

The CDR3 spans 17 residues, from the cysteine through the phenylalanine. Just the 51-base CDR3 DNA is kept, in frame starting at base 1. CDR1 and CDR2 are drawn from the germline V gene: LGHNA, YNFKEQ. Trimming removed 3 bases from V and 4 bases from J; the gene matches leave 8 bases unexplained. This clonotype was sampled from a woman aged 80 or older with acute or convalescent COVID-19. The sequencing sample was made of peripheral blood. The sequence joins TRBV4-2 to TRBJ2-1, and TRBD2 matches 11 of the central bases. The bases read TGTGCCAGCAGCCACCCCCCCGGGACTAGCGGTTACAATGAGCAGTTCTTC. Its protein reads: CASSHPPGTSGYNEQFF.